The 6 T cell receptor beta chains listed next were all sequenced from one sample in a study of cytomegalovirus exposure and HLA in healthy donors. The PCR employed 60 Vbeta primers together with 13 Jbeta primers. Sequenced by immunoSEQ multiplex PCR; TCRdb stores in-frame clones only, minus some. The table shows under 90,000 clones, with around 82% occurring only once. Sample: PBMCs. The origin of the receptors is a man in his forties in good health and CMV-seronegative.

In this sample, this clone turned up a few times. The genes are TRBV7-9 and TRBJ2-3, with 7 bases fitting TRBD2. Trimming cost V 5 bases and J 5 bases; bases outside gene matches: 10. Per germline, CDR1 SEHNR and CDR2 FQNEAQ (reference sequence). This CDR3 is 15 amino acids long. The CDR3 nucleotides are TGTGCCAGCAGCCAAGGGGCGGGGGTAGAAGATACGCAGTATTTT. It translates to CASSQGAGVEDTQYF.

This clone showed up just a few times. This chain links TRBV7-9 with TRBJ1-3; 7 bases are a match to TRBD1. The CDR3 spans 15 residues. Trimming removed 5 bases from V and 2 bases from J; junction bases left unmatched: 6. Germline V gene sequence: CDR1 SEHNR, CDR2 FQNEAQ (reference sequence). The CDR3 DNA reads TGTGCCAGCAGCCCGACAGGGACGACTGGAAACACCATATATTTT. It codes for CASSPTGTTGNTIYF.

This chain links TRBV19 with TRBJ2-1; tentative D call: TRBD2 (7 bases). Trimming cost V 7 bases and J 6 bases, with 13 bases left between them. CDR1 LNHDA and CDR2 SQIVND come from the germline V gene (reference sequence). The CDR3 spans 13 residues. The DNA for the CDR3 is TGTGCCAGTAATCAGGGGAGGGTCAATGAGCAGTTCTTC. Amino acid sequence: CASNQGRVNEQFF. Full variable domain (rest looked up from reference TRBV19 and TRBJ2-1): DGGITQSPKYLFRKEGQNVTLSCEQNLNHDAMYWYRQDPGQGLRLIYYSQIVNDFQKGDIAEGYSVSREKKESFPLTVTSAQKNPTAFYLCASNQGRVNEQFFGPGTRLTVL.

This rearrangement joins TRBV14 to TRBJ2-5; no reliable D call. Germline CDR1 is SGHDN and CDR2 is FVKESK. The length of the CDR3 is 14 residues. V was trimmed by 5 bases and J by 4 bases, leaving 14 bases between them. The CDR3, as DNA: TGTGCCAGCAGCTCGGTGATAGTCGGAGAGACCCAGTACTTC. It translates to CASSSVIVGETQYF.

The chain combines TRBV6-1 with TRBJ1-1; TRBD1 agrees at 9 bases. Looked up from germline, CDR1 is MNHNS and CDR2 is SASEGT. This CDR3 is 15 amino acids long. V dropped 5 bases and J dropped 4; count of bases not matched to a gene: 8. CDR3 sequence (DNA): TGTGCCAGCAGTCCGCGGACAGGGGCTATCACTGAAGCTTTCTTT. Its protein product is CASSPRTGAITEAFF.

This clone occurred a few times. The rearrangement uses TRBV4-1 and TRBJ1-4; D is uncertain. The V end was cut by 2 bases, the J end by 8 bases, with 9 bases between. CDR3 length: 13 amino acids. Germline values: CDR1 MGHRA, CDR2 YSYEKL. This CDR3 reads CASSQSGSEKLFF. CDR3 in DNA: TGCGCCAGCAGCCAATCTGGGAGCGAAAAACTGTTTTTT.